This entry lists 29 T cell receptor beta chains sequenced from one sample in a study of blood T cell repertoires in COVID-19. Sequenced by immunoSEQ multiplex PCR; TCRdb stores in-frame clones only, minus some. The table shows about 59,000 clones, with roughly 85% occurring only once. The sequenced material came from peripheral blood. Receptor source: a man aged 60 to 69 with acute or convalescent COVID-19.

CDR3 in amino acids: CASGLSGTNTGELFF. CDR3 in DNA: TGTGCCAGCGGACTTAGCGGTACGAACACCGGGGAGCTGTTTTTT. V usage is TRBV28 and J usage is TRBJ2-2; TRBD2 might be the D (6 bases). This CDR3 is built from 15 residues. In germline, CDR1 is MDHEN, CDR2 SYDVKM. Between the trimmed V and J ends, which lost 8 bases and 0 bases, there was a span of 13 bases.

CDR3 in DNA: TGTGCCAGCGGGCTGGGGGAGGTCCCTTTTAACAATGAGCAGTTCTTC. Encoded protein: CASGLGEVPFNNEQFF. The genes are TRBV27 and TRBJ2-1; D is possibly TRBD2 (6 bases). The V end lost 8 bases, the J end lost 5 bases, and 22 bases lay between the germline ends. The CDR3 length is 16 residues. Germline loops: CDR1 MNHEY, CDR2 SMNVEV (reference sequence).

V gene TRBV7-7 combines with J gene TRBJ2-3; 7 bases map to TRBD2. V dropped 5 bases and J dropped 3; count of bases not matched to a gene: 8. The length of the CDR3 is 15 residues. Germline CDR1 reads SSHAT; CDR2 reads FNYEAQ (reference sequence). CDR3 sequence (DNA): TGTGCCAGCAGCCCCATGAGGGAGGGTACAGATACGCAGTATTTT. Translating gives CASSPMREGTDTQYF.

The rearrangement joins TRBV9 to TRBJ2-6, with D unclear. This CDR3 contains 15 residues. Germline CDR1 is SGDLS and CDR2 is YYNGEE. Trimming cost V 4 bases and J 0 bases, with 8 bases left between them. The CDR3 region has the DNA TGTGCCAGCAGCCCCCGGGTCTCTGGGGCCAACGTCCTGACTTTC. This sequence encodes CASSPRVSGANVLTF.

This clone was counted once. The chain employs TRBV7-9 and TRBJ2-5; 7 bases fit TRBD1. This CDR3 spans 15 amino acids. Germline trimming cut 5 bases from V and 5 bases from J; bases unmatched to any gene: 11. Germline V gene data show CDR1 as SEHNR and CDR2 as FQNEAQ (reference sequence). CDR3 nucleotides: TGTGCCAGCAGCCGTGGAAGGGGGCTGGGTGAGACCCAGTACTTC. Translated, it gives CASSRGRGLGETQYF.

This clone was found a few times. The chain joins TRBV7-2 to TRBJ2-7; perhaps TRBD1 as D (6 bases). Germline CDR1 is SGHTA and CDR2 is FQGNSA. Trimming removed 1 base at V and 3 bases at J, with 13 bases between. The CDR3 has 15 residues. DNA for the CDR3: TGTGCCAGCAGCTTAGTGGGGGCCAGAAACTACGAGCAGTACTTC. Translating gives CASSLVGARNYEQYF. Full variable domain (missing parts from reference TRBV7-2 and TRBJ2-7): GAGVSQSPSNKVTEKGKDVELRCDPISGHTALYWYRQSLGQGLEFLIYFQGNSAPDKSGLPSDRFSAERTGGSVSTLTIQRTQQEDSAVYLCASSLVGARNYEQYFGPGTRLTVT.

V usage is TRBV11-2 and J usage is TRBJ2-1; TRBD2 matches 10 bases. The CDR3 is 15 amino acids. V lost 5 bases, J lost 10 bases, and 11 bases stayed unmatched. Germline V CDR1 and CDR2: SGHAT, FQNNGV. The CDR3 sequence is CASSPGVAGGSEQFF. The CDR3 nucleotides read TGTGCCAGCAGCCCAGGGGTAGCGGGAGGAAGCGAGCAGTTCTTC.

This clone was detected once. The chain carries TRBV6-6 and TRBJ1-2; D perhaps matches TRBD1 (5 bases). Germline loops: CDR1 MNHNY, CDR2 SVGAGI (reference sequence). V lost 6 bases and J lost 3, with 8 bases in between. The CDR3 extends over 12 amino acids. Here the CDR3 DNA reads TGTGCCAGCAGCCCCAGGGACTATGGCTACACCTTC. It codes for CASSPRDYGYTF.

The rearrangement uses TRBV7-2 and TRBJ2-5; TRBD1 agrees at 7 bases. There are 13 residues in the CDR3. The germline V gene has CDR1 SGHTA and CDR2 FQGNSA. J lost 4 bases, V lost 5 bases, and 4 bases had no gene match. CDR3: CASSQQGRETQYF. In nucleotides, the CDR3 is TGTGCCAGCAGCCAACAGGGGAGAGAGACCCAGTACTTC.

V and J are TRBV10-3 and TRBJ1-2, with 9 bases lining up with TRBD1. The CDR3 sequence is 15 residues long. V dropped 6 bases and J dropped 4; count of bases not matched to a gene: 9. Germline-derived CDR1 and CDR2 are ENHRY and SYGVKD. CDR3: CAIRGTGRGSYGYTF. CDR3 sequence (DNA): TGTGCCATCAGGGGGACAGGGAGAGGCTCCTATGGCTACACCTTC.

The rearrangement joins TRBV30 to TRBJ2-7; 7 nucleotides align to TRBD2. The CDR3 runs to 14 residues. V dropped 1 base and J dropped 0; count of bases not matched to a gene: 3. CDR1 and CDR2 (germline): GTSNPN, SVGIG (reference sequence). In DNA form, the CDR3 reads TGTGCCTGGAGTGGAGGCGGGAGCTCCTACGAGCAGTACTTC. It yields the protein CAWSGGGSSYEQYF.

The table lists this clone with a few counts. The CDR3 DNA follows: TGTGCCAGCAGCCTCGACAGGGAGACCCAGTACTTC. Amino acid sequence: CASSLDRETQYF. This chain connects TRBV3-1 (or the pseudogene TRBV3-2) to TRBJ2-5; D is possibly TRBD1 (6 bases). The germline V and J ends were trimmed by 4 bases and 5 bases, with 8 bases remaining between them. This CDR3 spans 12 amino acids. Germline lookup yields CDR1 LGHDT and CDR2 YNNKEL (reference sequence).

The chain links TRBV30 to TRBJ2-1; D gene uncertain. Germline-derived CDR1 and CDR2 are GTSNPN and SVGIG (reference sequence). This CDR3 comprises 15 residues. The V and J ends lost 0 bases and 2 bases respectively, with 11 bases between them. The CDR3 sequence: CAWSVYPFPYNEQFF. The CDR3 nucleotides are TGTGCCTGGAGTGTATATCCCTTCCCCTACAATGAGCAGTTCTTC.

The J gene is TRBJ2-1, the V gene TRBV10-3; maybe TRBD2 (5 bases). V lost 3 bases and J 5 bases, leaving 5 bases between the germline ends. CDR1 is ENHRY and CDR2 is SYGVKD in the germline V gene. The CDR3 spans 12 residues. CDR3 sequence reads: CAISDGDNEQFF. For the CDR3, the DNA is TGTGCCATCAGTGACGGGGACAATGAGCAGTTCTTC.

This clone is a singleton in its sample. The chain employs TRBV7-2 and TRBJ2-7; a weak D match, TRBD2 (5 bases). Germline values: CDR1 SGHTA, CDR2 FQGNSA. V was shortened by 1 base and J by 0 bases, with 10 bases between the two germline ends. This CDR3 is 15 amino acids long. CDR3 bases: TGTGCCAGCAGCTTAGATGGGCTAGCCTCCTACGAGCAGTACTTC. It encodes CASSLDGLASYEQYF.

The chain is built from TRBV12-3 or TRBV12-4 and TRBJ2-1; D unresolved. The germline V and J ends were trimmed by 5 bases and 6 bases, with 11 bases remaining between them. The CDR3 is 13 amino acids. The CDR3 region is CASSPRRINEQFF. In DNA form, the CDR3 reads TGTGCCAGCAGTCCCCGGCGGATCAATGAGCAGTTCTTC.

The rearrangement uses TRBV29-1 and TRBJ2-1, with D possibly TRBD2 on 5 matching bases. The CDR3 sequence is 14 residues long. Trimming took 4 bases from V and 2 from J, leaving 12 bases between them. Germline V gene data show CDR1 as SQVTM and CDR2 as ANQGSEA. CDR3: CSVVAGLTYNEQFF. In DNA form, the CDR3 reads TGCAGCGTTGTTGCGGGTCTTACCTACAATGAGCAGTTCTTC.

Only one count was recorded for this clone. This rearrangement joins TRBV27 to TRBJ2-5; weak D call: TRBD2 (5 bases). Per the germline V gene, CDR1 is MNHEY and CDR2 is SMNVEV (reference sequence). With 5 bases removed from V and 7 bases from J, the gap between germline ends came to 8 bases. The CDR3 runs 11 residues. CDR3 protein: CASSGGGTQYF. The CDR3 nucleotides are TGTGCCAGCAGTGGAGGAGGGACCCAGTACTTC.

The rearrangement links TRBV7-2 to TRBJ1-2; D is unclear. Germline-derived CDR1 and CDR2 are SGHTA and FQGNSA. The V end lost 1 base, the J end lost 4 bases, and 7 bases lay between the germline ends. The CDR3 loop spans 13 amino acids. CDR3 coding DNA: TGTGCCAGCAGCTTAGAACAGCTCTATGGCTACACCTTC. Translated: CASSLEQLYGYTF.

This clone was recorded at least ten times. The V and J genes are TRBV5-1 and TRBJ1-1; D gene ambiguous. The V end lost 3 bases, the J end lost 0 bases, and 12 bases lay between the germline ends. Germline values: CDR1 SGHRS, CDR2 YFSETQ. The CDR3 covers 15 residues. This chain's CDR3 is CASSSGLVLNTEAFF. The CDR3 bases are TGCGCCAGCAGCTCAGGCTTAGTTCTGAACACTGAAGCTTTCTTT.

CDR3 loop: CASSPSGFGANVLTF. CDR3 DNA: TGTGCCAGCAGCCCCTCGGGGTTTGGGGCCAACGTCCTGACTTTC. The J gene is TRBJ2-6, the V gene TRBV7-9; D possibly corresponds to TRBD2 (5 bases). Germline V gene sequence: CDR1 SEHNR, CDR2 FQNEAQ (reference sequence). The CDR3 contains 15 residues. V was shortened by 5 bases and J by 3 bases, with 11 bases between the two germline ends.

This rearrangement joins TRBV29-1 to TRBJ1-5, with D tentatively TRBD1 (6 bases). V shed 4 bases and J shed 7 bases, with 14 bases lying between them. The V gene's germline CDR1 is SQVTM and CDR2 ANQGSEA. This CDR3 has 13 residues. The CDR3 sequence: CSVAGAPSQPQHF. The CDR3 coding sequence is TGCAGCGTTGCAGGGGCGCCATCGCAGCCCCAGCATTTT.

The chain employs TRBV28 and TRBJ2-2; D is perhaps TRBD2 (6 bases). Germline values: CDR1 MDHEN, CDR2 SYDVKM. The CDR3 is 14 amino acids. Trimming shortened V by 2 bases and J by 7 bases, and 11 bases separated the two germline ends. As DNA, the CDR3 is TGTGCCAGCAGTTTACATCAGGGAGGCGGGGAGCTGTTTTTT. Its translation is CASSLHQGGGELFF.

This chain links TRBV19 with TRBJ1-1; D is perhaps TRBD1 (6 bases). This CDR3 is 14 amino acids long. Looked up from germline, CDR1 is LNHDA and CDR2 is SQIVND (reference sequence). V gave up 6 bases and J gave up 4 bases, with 15 bases separating them. CDR3 bases: TGTGCCAGTAGACCGTCGAGGGGGGGCACTGAAGCTTTCTTT. Amino acids: CASRPSRGGTEAFF. Together with reference TRBV19 and TRBJ1-1, the CDR3 gives the full variable domain: DGGITQSPKYLFRKEGQNVTLSCEQNLNHDAMYWYRQDPGQGLRLIYYSQIVNDFQKGDIAEGYSVSREKKESFPLTVTSAQKNPTAFYLCASRPSRGGTEAFFGQGTRLTVV.

This rearrangement joins TRBV7-3 to TRBJ1-5; D unclear. V shed 2 bases and J shed 4 bases, with 12 bases lying between them. Germline CDR1 is SGHTA and CDR2 is FQGTGA. The CDR3 has 15 amino acids. For the CDR3, the DNA is TGTGCCAGCAGCTTACTACCCGCTCCAAATCAGCCCCAGCATTTT. This encodes CASSLLPAPNQPQHF.

V is TRBV28 and J is TRBJ1-4, with TRBD1 as a possible D gene (5 bases). Germline V gene data show CDR1 as MDHEN and CDR2 as SYDVKM. Deletions cut 9 bases from V and 5 bases from J, with 13 bases between. The CDR3 loop spans 13 amino acids. The CDR3 here is CASERQLNEKLFF. The CDR3 DNA is TGTGCCAGTGAAAGACAGCTGAATGAAAAACTGTTTTTT.

In its sample, this clone was seen once. The chain couples TRBV18 to TRBJ2-5; 8 bases align to TRBD2. CDR1 and CDR2 from the germline V gene are KGHSH and LQKENI. After removal of 3 bases from V and 2 bases from J, the junction contained 11 bases not matched to a gene. CDR3 size: 17 residues. The CDR3 region has the DNA TGTGCCAGCTCACCTCTCAGGGTTACTAGCGGTCAAGAGACCCAGTACTTC. This sequence encodes CASSPLRVTSGQETQYF.

This sequence joins TRBV27 and TRBJ2-3; D is possibly TRBD2 (6 bases). The germline V and J ends were trimmed by 3 bases and 1 base, with 14 bases remaining between them. The CDR3 contains 16 residues. Germline CDR1 reads MNHEY; CDR2 reads SMNVEV (reference sequence). CDR3 bases: TGTGCCAGCAGTTTTGGGCCGGGGGTAGGCACAGATACGCAGTATTTT. Translated, it gives CASSFGPGVGTDTQYF.

This clone appeared a few times. This chain connects TRBV28 to TRBJ2-7; 8 bases agree with TRBD2. CDR3 length: 14 residues. Germline trimming cut 6 bases from V and 4 bases from J; bases unmatched to any gene: 8. CDR1 is MDHEN, CDR2 SYDVKM, per germline. The CDR3 reads CASSSGGSKYEQYF. The CDR3 DNA sequence: TGTGCCAGCAGCTCGGGAGGGAGCAAGTACGAGCAGTACTTC.